These T cell receptor beta chains were read from a single sample in a study of human T cells and chemical hapten exposure. TCRdb recomputed calls from the RACE reads with MiXCR, one row per CDR3 protein. This table has about 380,000 distinct CDR3 sequences, about 6.3% appearing once. The source material was whole blood, sampled in connection with sensitization to the hapten diphenylcyclopropenone (DPC). The receptors here all came from a young woman with alopecia areata. Some clones in this sample may be carry-over from other donors' samples. The CDR3 runs from the conserved cysteine through the conserved F or W. D genes are given only for firm matches. A clone size is listed for some rows: how often the clone was seen (once, few, many), or a class if it is expanded.

D gene: -
CDR3 length: 14
J gene: TRBJ1-6
clone size: few
V gene: TRBV20-1
CDR3 protein: CSATQGQMDSPLHF
CDR3 DNA: TGCAGTGCTACCCAGGGACAAATGGATTCACCCCTCCACTTT

D gene: TRBD2
CDR3 length: 14
J gene: TRBJ2-7
clone size: many
V gene: TRBV29-1
CDR3 protein: CSVSGGPGSYEQYF
CDR3 DNA: TGCAGCGTCAGCGGGGGGCCCGGCTCCTACGAGCAGTACTTC

D gene: -
CDR3 length: 16
J gene: TRBJ1-1
clone size: -
V gene: TRBV4-1
CDR3 protein: CASSQDSIGPNTEAFF
CDR3 DNA: TGCGCCAGCAGCCAAGATTCGATTGGACCGAACACTGAAGCTTTCTTT

D gene: -
CDR3 length: 15
J gene: TRBJ2-7
clone size: many
V gene: TRBV27
CDR3 protein: CASSLSLLPRDEQYF
CDR3 DNA: TGTGCCAGCAGTTTATCTTTACTCCCACGGGACGAGCAGTACTTC

D gene: -
CDR3 length: 11
J gene: TRBJ2-3
clone size: -
V gene: TRBV7-2
CDR3 protein: CASSALATQYF
CDR3 DNA: TGTGCCAGCAGCGCTTTGGCCACGCAGTATTTT

D gene: -
CDR3 length: 15
J gene: TRBJ1-3
clone size: many
V gene: TRBV29-1
CDR3 protein: CSPGGSGDPGNTIYF
CDR3 DNA: TGCAGCCCAGGAGGGTCAGGAGACCCTGGAAACACCATATATTTT

D gene: TRBD1
CDR3 length: 15
J gene: TRBJ1-4
clone size: many
V gene: TRBV7-3
CDR3 protein: CASSPHRGLNEKLFF
CDR3 DNA: TGTGCCAGCAGCCCCCACAGGGGACTTAATGAAAAACTGTTTTTT

D gene: -
CDR3 length: 13
J gene: TRBJ2-7
clone size: -
V gene: TRBV24-1
CDR3 protein: CATSTSRGYEQYF
CDR3 DNA: TGTGCCACCAGCACTAGCAGGGGGTACGAGCAGTACTTC

D gene: TRBD2
CDR3 length: 12
J gene: TRBJ2-5
clone size: -
V gene: TRBV6-2/TRBV6-3
CDR3 protein: CASSYGAGNQYF
CDR3 DNA: TGTGCCAGCAGTTACGGAGCGGGGAACCAGTACTTC

D gene: TRBD2
CDR3 length: 16
J gene: TRBJ2-3
clone size: -
V gene: TRBV9
CDR3 protein: CASSTIARGGTDTQYF
CDR3 DNA: TGTGCCAGCAGCACCATCGCCCGGGGGGGCACAGATACGCAGTATTTT

D gene: -
CDR3 length: 14
J gene: TRBJ1-5
clone size: many
V gene: TRBV20-1
CDR3 protein: CSARPGPFNQPQHF
CDR3 DNA: TGCAGTGCTAGACCGGGACCTTTCAATCAGCCCCAGCATTTT

D gene: -
CDR3 length: 13
J gene: TRBJ1-1
clone size: -
V gene: TRBV18
CDR3 protein: CASSPHEGAEAFF
CDR3 DNA: TGTGCCAGCTCACCACATGAAGGGGCTGAAGCTTTCTTT

D gene: TRBD1
CDR3 length: 13
J gene: TRBJ2-7
clone size: few
V gene: TRBV25-1
CDR3 protein: CASSETGVNEQYF
CDR3 DNA: TGTGCCAGCAGTGAGACAGGGGTGAACGAGCAGTACTTC

D gene: -
CDR3 length: 11
J gene: TRBJ1-1
clone size: few
V gene: TRBV20-1
CDR3 protein: CSAPWNTEAFF
CDR3 DNA: TGCAGTGCCCCTTGGAACACTGAAGCTTTCTTT

D gene: -
CDR3 length: 11
J gene: TRBJ1-1
clone size: many
V gene: TRBV12-3/TRBV12-4
CDR3 protein: CASSLTRSAFF
CDR3 DNA: TGTGCCAGCAGCTTGACAAGATCGGCTTTCTTT

D gene: -
CDR3 length: 16
J gene: TRBJ2-4
clone size: few
V gene: TRBV2
CDR3 protein: CASSEKGLGAKNIQYF
CDR3 DNA: TGTGCCAGCAGTGAAAAGGGTCTAGGAGCCAAAAACATTCAGTACTTC

D gene: -
CDR3 length: 14
J gene: TRBJ1-1
clone size: many
V gene: TRBV2
CDR3 protein: CASTEEIGDFGAFF
CDR3 DNA: TGTGCCAGCACCGAGGAAATCGGGGATTTTGGAGCTTTCTTT

D gene: TRBD1
CDR3 length: 13
J gene: TRBJ2-5
clone size: many
V gene: TRBV28
CDR3 protein: CASSSGQQETQYF
CDR3 DNA: TGTGCCAGCAGCTCGGGACAGCAAGAGACCCAGTACTTC

D gene: -
CDR3 length: 15
J gene: TRBJ2-1
clone size: few
V gene: TRBV29-1
CDR3 protein: CSAQLGGAPYNEQFF
CDR3 DNA: TGCAGCGCCCAACTGGGCGGGGCGCCCTACAATGAGCAGTTCTTC

D gene: -
CDR3 length: 11
J gene: TRBJ2-1
clone size: many
V gene: TRBV3-1
CDR3 protein: CASSQVYEQFF
CDR3 DNA: TGTGCCAGCAGCCAAGTTTATGAGCAGTTCTTC

D gene: -
CDR3 length: 14
J gene: TRBJ2-2
clone size: many
V gene: TRBV5-5
CDR3 protein: CASSWGRETGELFF
CDR3 DNA: TGTGCCAGCAGCTGGGGACGAGAAACCGGGGAGCTGTTTTTT

D gene: TRBD1
CDR3 length: 14
J gene: TRBJ2-1
clone size: few
V gene: TRBV20-1
CDR3 protein: CSAIPGTGVNEQFF
CDR3 DNA: TGCAGTGCCATTCCCGGGACAGGGGTAAATGAGCAGTTCTTC

D gene: TRBD2
CDR3 length: 18
J gene: TRBJ2-6
clone size: few
V gene: TRBV5-1
CDR3 protein: CASSPRGGLSSGANVLTF
CDR3 DNA: TGCGCCAGCAGCCCCCGGGGAGGGCTGAGCTCTGGGGCCAACGTCCTGACTTTC

D gene: -
CDR3 length: 15
J gene: TRBJ1-5
clone size: -
V gene: TRBV12-3/TRBV12-4
CDR3 protein: CASSLQGTSNQPQHF
CDR3 DNA: TGTGCCAGCAGTCTCCAGGGGACTAGCAATCAGCCCCAGCATTTT

D gene: -
CDR3 length: 16
J gene: TRBJ2-5
clone size: -
V gene: TRBV20-1
CDR3 protein: CSARDIQGGSQETQYF
CDR3 DNA: TGCAGTGCTAGAGATATACAGGGCGGGTCCCAAGAGACCCAGTACTTC

D gene: -
CDR3 length: 15
J gene: TRBJ1-1
clone size: many
V gene: TRBV18
CDR3 protein: CASSRGAGEDTEAFF
CDR3 DNA: TGTGCCAGCTCCCGGGGGGCCGGGGAGGACACTGAAGCTTTCTTT

D gene: -
CDR3 length: 13
J gene: TRBJ2-7
clone size: few
V gene: TRBV6-5
CDR3 protein: CASSRSRVHEQYF
CDR3 DNA: TGTGCCAGCAGTCGATCCAGGGTTCACGAGCAGTACTTC

D gene: TRBD2
CDR3 length: 15
J gene: TRBJ2-3
clone size: few
V gene: TRBV20-1
CDR3 protein: CSASVGGSYTDTQYF
CDR3 DNA: TGCAGTGCTAGCGTAGGCGGGAGCTACACAGATACGCAGTATTTT

D gene: -
CDR3 length: 14
J gene: TRBJ2-1
clone size: few
V gene: TRBV20-1
CDR3 protein: CSARVPGLVNEQFF
CDR3 DNA: TGCAGTGCTAGAGTCCCGGGACTCGTTAATGAGCAGTTCTTC